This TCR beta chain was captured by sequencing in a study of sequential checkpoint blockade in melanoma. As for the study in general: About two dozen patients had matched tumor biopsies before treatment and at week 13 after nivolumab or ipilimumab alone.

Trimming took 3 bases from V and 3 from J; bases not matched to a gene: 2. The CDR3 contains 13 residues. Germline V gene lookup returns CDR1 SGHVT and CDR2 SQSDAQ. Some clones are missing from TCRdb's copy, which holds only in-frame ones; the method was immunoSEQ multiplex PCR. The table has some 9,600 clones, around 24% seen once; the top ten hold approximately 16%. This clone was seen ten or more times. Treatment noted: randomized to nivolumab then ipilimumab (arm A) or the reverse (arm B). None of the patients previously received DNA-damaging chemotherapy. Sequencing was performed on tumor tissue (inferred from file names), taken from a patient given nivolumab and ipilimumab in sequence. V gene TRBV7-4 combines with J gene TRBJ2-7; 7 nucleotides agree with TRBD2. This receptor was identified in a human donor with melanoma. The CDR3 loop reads CASSFGRDYEQYF. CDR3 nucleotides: TGTGCCAGCAGCTTTGGGAGGGACTACGAGCAGTACTTC.